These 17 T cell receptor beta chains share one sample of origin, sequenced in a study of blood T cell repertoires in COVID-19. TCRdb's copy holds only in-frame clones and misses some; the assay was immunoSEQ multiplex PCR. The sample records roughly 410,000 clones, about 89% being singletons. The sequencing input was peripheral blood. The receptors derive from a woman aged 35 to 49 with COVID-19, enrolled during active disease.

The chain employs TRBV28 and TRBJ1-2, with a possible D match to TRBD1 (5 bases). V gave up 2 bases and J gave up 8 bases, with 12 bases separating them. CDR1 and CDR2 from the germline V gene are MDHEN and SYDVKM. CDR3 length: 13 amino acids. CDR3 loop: CASSLQGLGGYTF. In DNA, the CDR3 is TGTGCCAGCAGTTTACAGGGTTTAGGGGGCTACACCTTC.

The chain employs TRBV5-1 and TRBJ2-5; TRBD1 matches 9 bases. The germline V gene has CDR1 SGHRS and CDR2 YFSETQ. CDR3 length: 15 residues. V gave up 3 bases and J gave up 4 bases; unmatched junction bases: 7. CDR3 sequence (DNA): TGCGCCAGCAGCTCATCCGGGACAGGGTTAGAGACCCAGTACTTC. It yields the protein CASSSSGTGLETQYF.

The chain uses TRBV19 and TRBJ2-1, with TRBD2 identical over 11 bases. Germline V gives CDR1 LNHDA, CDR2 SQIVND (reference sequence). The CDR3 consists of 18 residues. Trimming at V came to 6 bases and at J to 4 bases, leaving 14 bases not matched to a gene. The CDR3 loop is CASSPTSRLAGKYNEQFF. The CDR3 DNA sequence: TGTGCCAGTAGCCCAACCTCGCGACTAGCGGGGAAATACAATGAGCAGTTCTTC.

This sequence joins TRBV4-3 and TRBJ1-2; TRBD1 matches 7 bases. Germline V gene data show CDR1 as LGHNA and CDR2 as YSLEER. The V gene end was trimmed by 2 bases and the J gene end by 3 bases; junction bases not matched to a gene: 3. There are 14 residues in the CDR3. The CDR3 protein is CASSQRDRDYGYTF. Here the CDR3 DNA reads TGCGCCAGCAGCCAACGGGACAGAGACTATGGCTACACCTTC.

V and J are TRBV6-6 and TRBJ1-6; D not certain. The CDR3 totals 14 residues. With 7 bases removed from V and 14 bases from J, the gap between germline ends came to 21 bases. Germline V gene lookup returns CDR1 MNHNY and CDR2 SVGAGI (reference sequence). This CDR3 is CASTTRAGSITLHF. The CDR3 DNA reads TGTGCCAGCACCACACGGGCGGGGAGTATCACCCTCCACTTT.

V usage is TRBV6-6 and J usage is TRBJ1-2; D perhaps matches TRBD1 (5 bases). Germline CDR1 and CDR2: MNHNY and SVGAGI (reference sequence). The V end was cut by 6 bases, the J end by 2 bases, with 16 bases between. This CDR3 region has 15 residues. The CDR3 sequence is CASSRPGGANYGYTF. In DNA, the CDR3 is TGTGCCAGCAGCCGACCGGGAGGGGCCAACTATGGCTACACCTTC.

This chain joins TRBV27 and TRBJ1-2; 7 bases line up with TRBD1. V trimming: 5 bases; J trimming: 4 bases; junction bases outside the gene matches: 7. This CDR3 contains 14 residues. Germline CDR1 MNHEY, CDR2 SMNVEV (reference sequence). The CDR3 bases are TGTGCCAGCAGTAGACAGGGAATTGGCTATGGCTACACCTTC. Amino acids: CASSRQGIGYGYTF.

The CDR3 DNA is TGCGCCAGCAGCTTGGCCGGGACTAGTTCCTACAATGAGCAGTTCTTC. It encodes CASSLAGTSSYNEQFF. The chain couples TRBV5-1 to TRBJ2-1, with TRBD2 identical over 8 bases. The CDR3 sequence is 16 residues long. Trimming cost V 0 bases and J 1 base; bases outside gene matches: 3. Germline CDR1 reads SGHRS; CDR2 reads YFSETQ.

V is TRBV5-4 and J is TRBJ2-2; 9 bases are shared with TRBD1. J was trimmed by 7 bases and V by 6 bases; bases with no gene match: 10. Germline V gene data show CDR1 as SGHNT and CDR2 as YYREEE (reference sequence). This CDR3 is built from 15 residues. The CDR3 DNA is TGTGCCAGCACCTCGACAGGGGGGGCCCTCGGGGAGCTGTTTTTT. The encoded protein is CASTSTGGALGELFF.

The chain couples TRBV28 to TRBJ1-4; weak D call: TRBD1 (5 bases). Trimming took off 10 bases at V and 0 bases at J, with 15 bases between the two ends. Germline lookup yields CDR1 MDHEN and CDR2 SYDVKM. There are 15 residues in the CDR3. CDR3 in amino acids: CAIRGAAPTNEKLFF. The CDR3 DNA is TGTGCCATTCGTGGGGCGGCGCCAACTAATGAAAAACTGTTTTTT.

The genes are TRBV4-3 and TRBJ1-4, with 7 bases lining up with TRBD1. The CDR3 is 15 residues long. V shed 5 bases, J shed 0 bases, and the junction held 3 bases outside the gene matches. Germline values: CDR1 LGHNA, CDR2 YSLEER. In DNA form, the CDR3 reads TGCGCCAGCAGCGAGGGGGCTGCAACTAATGAAAAACTGTTTTTT. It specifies CASSEGAATNEKLFF.

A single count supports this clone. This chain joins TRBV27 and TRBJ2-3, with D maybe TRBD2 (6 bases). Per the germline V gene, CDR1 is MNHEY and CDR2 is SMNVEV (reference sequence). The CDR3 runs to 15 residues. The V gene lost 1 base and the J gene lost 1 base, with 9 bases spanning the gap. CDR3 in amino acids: CASSLLGGRTDTQYF. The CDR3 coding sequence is TGTGCCAGCAGTTTATTGGGGGGTCGCACAGATACGCAGTATTTT.

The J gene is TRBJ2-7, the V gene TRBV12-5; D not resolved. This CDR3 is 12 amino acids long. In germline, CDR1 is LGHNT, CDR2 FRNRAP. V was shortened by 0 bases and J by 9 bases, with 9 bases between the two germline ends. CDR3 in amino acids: CASGLVENRQYF. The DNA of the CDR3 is TGTGCTAGTGGTTTGGTAGAGAACAGGCAGTACTTC.

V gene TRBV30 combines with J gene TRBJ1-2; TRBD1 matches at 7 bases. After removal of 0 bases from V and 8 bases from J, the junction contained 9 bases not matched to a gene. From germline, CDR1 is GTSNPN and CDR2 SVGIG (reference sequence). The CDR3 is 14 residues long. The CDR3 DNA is TGTGCCTGGAGTGTACGAAGGGGGCTAGGAGGCTACACCTTC. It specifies CAWSVRRGLGGYTF. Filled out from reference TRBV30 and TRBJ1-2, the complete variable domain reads SQTIHQWPATLVQPVGSPLSLECTVEGTSNPNLYWYRQAAGRGLQLLFYSVGIGQISSEVPQNLSASRPQDRQFILSSKKLLLSDSGFYLCAWSVRRGLGGYTFGSGTRLTVV.

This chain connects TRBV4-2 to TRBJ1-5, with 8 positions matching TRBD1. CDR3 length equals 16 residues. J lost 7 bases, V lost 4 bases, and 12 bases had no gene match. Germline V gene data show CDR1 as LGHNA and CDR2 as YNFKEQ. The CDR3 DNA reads TGTGCCAGCAGCCTAGGGGACAGGAGGGAAGGACAGCCCCAGCATTTT. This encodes CASSLGDRREGQPQHF.

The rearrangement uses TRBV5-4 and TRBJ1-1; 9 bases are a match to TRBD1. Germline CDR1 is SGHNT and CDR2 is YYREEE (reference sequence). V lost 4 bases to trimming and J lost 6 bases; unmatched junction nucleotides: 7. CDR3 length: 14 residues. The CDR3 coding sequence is TGTGCCAGCAGCCCACGGGACAGGGAGTCTGAAGCTTTCTTT. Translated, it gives CASSPRDRESEAFF.

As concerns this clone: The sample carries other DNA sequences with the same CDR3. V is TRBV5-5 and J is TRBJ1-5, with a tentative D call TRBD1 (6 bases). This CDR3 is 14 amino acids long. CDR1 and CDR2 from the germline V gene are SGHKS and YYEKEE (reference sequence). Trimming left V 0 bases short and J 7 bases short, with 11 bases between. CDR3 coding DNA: TGTGCCAGCAGCTTGGGGCCAGGGGACCAGCCCCAGCATTTT. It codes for CASSLGPGDQPQHF.